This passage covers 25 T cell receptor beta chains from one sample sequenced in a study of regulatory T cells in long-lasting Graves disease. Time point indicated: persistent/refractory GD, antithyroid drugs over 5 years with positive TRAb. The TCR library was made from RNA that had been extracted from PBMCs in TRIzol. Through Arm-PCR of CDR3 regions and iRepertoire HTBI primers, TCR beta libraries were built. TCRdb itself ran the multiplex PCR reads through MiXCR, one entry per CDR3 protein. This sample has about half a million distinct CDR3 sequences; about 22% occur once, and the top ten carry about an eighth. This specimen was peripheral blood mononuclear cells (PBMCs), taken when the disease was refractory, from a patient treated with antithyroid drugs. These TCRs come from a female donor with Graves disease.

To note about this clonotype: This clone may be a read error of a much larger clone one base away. Written as DNA, the CDR3 is TGTGTCAGCAGCTACCTTTCGGGGGGAGAAGATGGCTACACCTTC. Amino acids: CVSSYLSGGEDGYTF. The chain couples TRBV7-8 to TRBJ1-2; the D gene is possibly TRBD1 (5 bases). Germline V gene data show CDR1 as SGHVS and CDR2 as FQNEAQ. There are 15 residues in the CDR3.

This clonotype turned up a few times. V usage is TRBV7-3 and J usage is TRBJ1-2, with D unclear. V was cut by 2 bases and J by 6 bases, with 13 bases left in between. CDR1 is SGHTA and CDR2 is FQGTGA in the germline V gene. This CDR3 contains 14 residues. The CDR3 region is CASSLGRAADGYTF. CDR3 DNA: TGTGCCAGCAGCTTAGGGCGGGCCGCTGATGGCTACACCTTC.

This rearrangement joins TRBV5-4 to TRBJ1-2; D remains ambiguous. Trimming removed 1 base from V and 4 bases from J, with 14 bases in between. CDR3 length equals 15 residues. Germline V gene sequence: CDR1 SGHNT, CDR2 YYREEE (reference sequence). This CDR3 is CASSLNSGRSYGYTF. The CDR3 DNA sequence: TGTGCCAGCAGCTTGAATTCTGGGCGTTCCTATGGCTACACCTTC.

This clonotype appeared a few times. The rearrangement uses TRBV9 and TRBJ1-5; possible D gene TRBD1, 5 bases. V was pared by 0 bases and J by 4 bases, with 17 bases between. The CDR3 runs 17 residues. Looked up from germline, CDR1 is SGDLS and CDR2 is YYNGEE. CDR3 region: CASSVDATPGGNQPQHF. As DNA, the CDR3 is TGTGCCAGCAGCGTAGATGCCACCCCTGGGGGGAATCAGCCCCAGCATTTT.

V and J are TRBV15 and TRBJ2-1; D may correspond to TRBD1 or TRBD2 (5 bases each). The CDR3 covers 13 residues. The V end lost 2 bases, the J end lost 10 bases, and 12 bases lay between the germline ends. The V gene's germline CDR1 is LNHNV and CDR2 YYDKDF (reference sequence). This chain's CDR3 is CATSRPPGAEQFF. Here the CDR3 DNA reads TGTGCCACCAGCAGACCTCCCGGGGCGGAGCAGTTCTTC. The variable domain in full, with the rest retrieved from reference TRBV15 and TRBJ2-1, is DAMVIQNPRYQVTQFGKPVTLSCSQTLNHNVMYWYQQKSSQAPKLLFHYYDKDFNNEADTPDNFQSRRPNTSFCFLDIRSPGLGDTAMYLCATSRPPGAEQFFGPGTRLTVL.

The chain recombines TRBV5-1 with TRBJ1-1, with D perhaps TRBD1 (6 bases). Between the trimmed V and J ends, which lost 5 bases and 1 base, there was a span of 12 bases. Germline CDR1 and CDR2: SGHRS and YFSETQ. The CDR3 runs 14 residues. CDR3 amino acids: CASRDSSGNTEAFF. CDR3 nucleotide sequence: TGCGCCAGCAGGGACAGTAGCGGGAACACTGAAGCTTTCTTT.

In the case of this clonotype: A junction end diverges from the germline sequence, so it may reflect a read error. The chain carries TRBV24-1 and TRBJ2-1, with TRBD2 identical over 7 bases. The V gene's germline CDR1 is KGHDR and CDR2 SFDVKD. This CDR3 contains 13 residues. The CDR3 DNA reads TGTGCCACCAGTGGTTTGACGGGAGGTGAGCAGTTCTTC. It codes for CATSGLTGGEQFF.

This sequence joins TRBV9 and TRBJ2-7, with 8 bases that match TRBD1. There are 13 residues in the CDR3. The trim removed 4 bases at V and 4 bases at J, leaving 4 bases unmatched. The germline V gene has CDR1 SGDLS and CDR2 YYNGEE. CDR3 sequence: CASSQTGVYEQYF. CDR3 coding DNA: TGTGCCAGCAGCCAGACAGGGGTGTACGAGCAGTACTTC.

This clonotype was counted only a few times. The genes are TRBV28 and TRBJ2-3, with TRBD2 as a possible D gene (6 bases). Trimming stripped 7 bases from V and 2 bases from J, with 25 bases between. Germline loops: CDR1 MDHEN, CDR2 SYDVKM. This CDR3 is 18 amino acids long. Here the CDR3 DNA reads TGTGCCAGCACTCTTAACCCTCGTTGGGAGGCCACCACAGATACGCAGTATTTT. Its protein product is CASTLNPRWEATTDTQYF.

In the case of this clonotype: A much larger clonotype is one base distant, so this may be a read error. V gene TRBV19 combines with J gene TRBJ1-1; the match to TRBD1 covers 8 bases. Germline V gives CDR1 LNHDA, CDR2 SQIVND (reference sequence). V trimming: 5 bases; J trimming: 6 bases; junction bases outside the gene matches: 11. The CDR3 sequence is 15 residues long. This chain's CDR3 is CASSPTGQGNAEAFF. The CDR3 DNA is TGTGCCAGTAGTCCAACCGGACAGGGAAACGCTGAAGCTTTCTTT.

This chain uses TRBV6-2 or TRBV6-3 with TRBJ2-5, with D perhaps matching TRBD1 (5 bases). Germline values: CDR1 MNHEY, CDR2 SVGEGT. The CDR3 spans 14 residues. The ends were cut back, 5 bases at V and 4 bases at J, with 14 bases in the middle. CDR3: CASSEWGVRETQYF. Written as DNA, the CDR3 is TGTGCCAGCAGTGAATGGGGCGTCCGAGAGACCCAGTACTTC.

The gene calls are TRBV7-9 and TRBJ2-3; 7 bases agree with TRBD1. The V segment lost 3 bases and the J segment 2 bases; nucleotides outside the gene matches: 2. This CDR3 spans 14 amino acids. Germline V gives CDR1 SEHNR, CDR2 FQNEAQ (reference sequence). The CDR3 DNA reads TGTGCCAGCAGCTTGGACAGGATCACAGATACGCAGTATTTT. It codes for CASSLDRITDTQYF.

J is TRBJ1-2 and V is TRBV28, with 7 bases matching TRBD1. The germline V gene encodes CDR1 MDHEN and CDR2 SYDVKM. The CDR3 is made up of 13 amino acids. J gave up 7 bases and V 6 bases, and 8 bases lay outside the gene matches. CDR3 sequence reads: CASSLTGTAGYTF. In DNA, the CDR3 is TGTGCCAGCAGCCTCACCGGGACAGCTGGCTACACCTTC.

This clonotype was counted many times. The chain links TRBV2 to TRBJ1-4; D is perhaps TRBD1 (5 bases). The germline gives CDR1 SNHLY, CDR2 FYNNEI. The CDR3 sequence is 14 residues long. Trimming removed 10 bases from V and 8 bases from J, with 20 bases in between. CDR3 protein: CATSRGDLEEKLFF. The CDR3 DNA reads TGTGCCACCTCCCGGGGGGACTTGGAGGAAAAACTGTTTTTT.

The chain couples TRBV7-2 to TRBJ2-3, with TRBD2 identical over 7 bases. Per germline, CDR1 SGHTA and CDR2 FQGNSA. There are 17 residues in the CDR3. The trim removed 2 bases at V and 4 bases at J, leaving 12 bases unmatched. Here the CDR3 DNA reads TGTGCCAGCAGCTTACAGGCTAGCGGCCCCCCCCCAGATACGCAGTATTTT. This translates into CASSLQASGPPPDTQYF.

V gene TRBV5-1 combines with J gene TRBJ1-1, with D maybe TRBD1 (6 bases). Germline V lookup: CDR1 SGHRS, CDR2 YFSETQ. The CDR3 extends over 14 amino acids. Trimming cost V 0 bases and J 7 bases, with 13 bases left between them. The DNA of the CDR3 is TGCGCCAGCAGCTTGGAACAGGGAGCCTATGAAGCTTTCTTT. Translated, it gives CASSLEQGAYEAFF.

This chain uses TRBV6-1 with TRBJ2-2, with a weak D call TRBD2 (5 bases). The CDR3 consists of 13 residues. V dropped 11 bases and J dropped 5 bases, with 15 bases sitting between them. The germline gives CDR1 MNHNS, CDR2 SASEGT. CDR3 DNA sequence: TGTGCCGGGGAGCCCGGGGTGACCGGGGAGCTGTTTTTT. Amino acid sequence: CAGEPGVTGELFF.

The CDR3 here is CASSYSKGINEAFF. As DNA, the CDR3 is TGTGCCAGCAGTTACTCGAAAGGGATAAATGAAGCTTTCTTT. This sequence joins TRBV6-2 or TRBV6-3 and TRBJ1-1, with no clear D. With 0 bases removed from V and 7 bases from J, the gap between germline ends came to 12 bases. Per the germline V gene, CDR1 is MNHEY and CDR2 is SVGEGT. The CDR3 runs 14 residues.

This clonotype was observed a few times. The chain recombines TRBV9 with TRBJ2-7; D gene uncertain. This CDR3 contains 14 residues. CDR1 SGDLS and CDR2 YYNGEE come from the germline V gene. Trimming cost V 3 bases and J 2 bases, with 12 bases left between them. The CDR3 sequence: CASSAGPPPYEQYF. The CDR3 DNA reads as TGTGCCAGCAGCGCCGGCCCCCCCCCCTACGAGCAGTACTTC.

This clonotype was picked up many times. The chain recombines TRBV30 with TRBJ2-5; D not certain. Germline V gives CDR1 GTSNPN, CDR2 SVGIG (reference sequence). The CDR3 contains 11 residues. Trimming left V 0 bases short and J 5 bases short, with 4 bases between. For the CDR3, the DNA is TGTGCCTGGAGTGTAGCCGAGACCCAGTACTTC. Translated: CAWSVAETQYF.

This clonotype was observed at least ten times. CDR3 residues: CAIGVARGGEKLFF. The CDR3 DNA follows: TGTGCCATTGGAGTCGCAAGGGGTGGCGAAAAACTGTTTTTT. The chain uses TRBV12-3 or TRBV12-4 and TRBJ1-4, with D perhaps TRBD1 (5 bases). The CDR3 has 14 residues. V dropped 10 bases and J dropped 8 bases, with 20 bases sitting between them.

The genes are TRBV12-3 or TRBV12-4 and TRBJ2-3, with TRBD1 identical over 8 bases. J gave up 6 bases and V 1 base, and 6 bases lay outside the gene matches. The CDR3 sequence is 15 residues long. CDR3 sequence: CASSLGTGWTDTQYF. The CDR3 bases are TGTGCCAGCAGTTTAGGGACAGGGTGGACGGATACGCAGTATTTT.

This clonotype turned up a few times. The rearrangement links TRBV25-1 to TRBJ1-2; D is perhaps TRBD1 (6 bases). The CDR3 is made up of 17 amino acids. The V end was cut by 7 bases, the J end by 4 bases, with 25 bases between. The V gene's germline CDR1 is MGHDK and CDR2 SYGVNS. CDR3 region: CASTGPVGGRGGYGYTF. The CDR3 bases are TGTGCCAGCACCGGACCTGTTGGGGGGCGGGGGGGCTATGGCTACACCTTC.

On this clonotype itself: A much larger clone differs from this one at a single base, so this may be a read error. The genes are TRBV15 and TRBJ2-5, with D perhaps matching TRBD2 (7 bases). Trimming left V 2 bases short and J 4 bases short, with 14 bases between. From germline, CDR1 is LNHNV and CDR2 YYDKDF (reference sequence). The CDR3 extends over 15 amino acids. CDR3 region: CATSRSEGGLETQYF. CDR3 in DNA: TGTGCCACCAGCAGAAGCGAGGGGGGGCTAGAGACCCAGTACTTC.

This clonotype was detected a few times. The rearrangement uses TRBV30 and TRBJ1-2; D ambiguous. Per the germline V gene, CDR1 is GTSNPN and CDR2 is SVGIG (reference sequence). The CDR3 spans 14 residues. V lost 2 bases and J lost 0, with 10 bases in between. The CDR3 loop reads CAWSPGISNYGYTF. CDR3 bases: TGTGCCTGGAGTCCAGGAATCTCTAACTATGGCTACACCTTC.